The T cell receptor (beta chain) under discussion was sequenced for a study of radiotherapy plus CTLA-4 blockade in lung cancer. The protocol was immunoSEQ multiplex PCR, while the TCRdb copy is restricted to in-frame clones and leaves out a portion. The repertoire holds 20,000 to 25,000 clones, approximately 73% seen once, with 3.6% in the top ten. The CDR3 extends over 15 amino acids. Germline CDR1 and CDR2: LGHNA and YSLEER. The ends were cut back, 1 base at V and 7 bases at J, with 16 bases in the middle. This clone has just a few counts. Chemo-refractory metastatic non-small-cell lung cancer patients received focal radiation with ipilimumab CTLA-4 blockade.

This chain uses TRBV4-3 with TRBJ1-2; a weak D match, TRBD1 (5 bases). The TCR was taken from a human donor with non-small cell lung cancer who had stable disease on radiotherapy plus ipilimumab. The source material was peripheral blood, sampled from a patient treated with radiotherapy plus ipilimumab. CDR3 in amino acids: CASSQAGSRGSGYTF. CDR3 DNA sequence: TGCGCCAGCAGCCAAGCGGGATCTAGGGGAAGTGGCTACACCTTC.